These 18 T cell receptor beta chains were sequenced from one sample in a study of blood T cell repertoires in COVID-19. The table came from immunoSEQ multiplex PCR; TCRdb's copy has only in-frame clones and leaves some out. Among fewer than 200,000 clones listed, about three quarters were seen once. Sequenced: peripheral blood. The receptors derive from a woman between 50 and 59 years old with active or convalescent COVID-19.

CDR3 DNA sequence: TGCGCCAGCAGCCAAGAGAAAGCACTTGGTACGCAGTATTTT. Encoded protein: CASSQEKALGTQYF. V and J are TRBV4-3 and TRBJ2-3, with no clear D. Germline loops: CDR1 LGHNA, CDR2 YSLEER. CDR3 length: 14 residues. Deletions cut 0 bases from V and 8 bases from J, with 12 bases between.

The rearrangement joins TRBV7-8 to TRBJ2-3, with TRBD1 identical over 10 bases. This CDR3 comprises 15 residues. Trimming took 5 bases from V and 5 from J; bases not matched to a gene: 7. Per germline, CDR1 SGHVS and CDR2 FQNEAQ. The CDR3 DNA follows: TGTGCCAGCAGCCCCCGGACAGGGGGGATAGATACGCAGTATTTT. It specifies CASSPRTGGIDTQYF.

V gene TRBV7-9 combines with J gene TRBJ1-5; 10 bases match TRBD1. Germline V gene sequence: CDR1 SEHNR, CDR2 FQNEAQ (reference sequence). The CDR3 is 14 residues long. Germline trimming cut 7 bases from V and 5 bases from J; bases unmatched to any gene: 5. The CDR3 sequence: CASTTGQGDQPQHF. DNA of the CDR3: TGTGCCAGCACGACAGGACAGGGGGATCAGCCCCAGCATTTT. Full variable domain (remainder filled in from reference TRBV7-9 and TRBJ1-5): DTGVSQNPRHKITKRGQNVTFRCDPISEHNRLYWYRQTLGQGPEFLTYFQNEAQLEKSRLLSDRFSAERPKGSFSTLEIQRTEQGDSAMYLCASTTGQGDQPQHFGDGTRLSIL.

This chain links TRBV7-8 with TRBJ1-2; 8 positions agree with TRBD1. V lost 1 base and J lost 4; bases outside the gene matches: 8. The CDR3 loop spans 16 amino acids. Germline V gene sequence: CDR1 SGHVS, CDR2 FQNEAQ. The CDR3 protein is CASSLDPGGGGYGYTF. CDR3 in DNA: TGTGCCAGCAGCTTAGACCCAGGGGGCGGTGGCTATGGCTACACCTTC.

The chain has TRBV28 and TRBJ1-2; the match to TRBD1 covers 8 bases. The CDR3 is 15 residues long. V shed 4 bases, J shed 0 bases, and the junction held 4 bases outside the gene matches. In germline, CDR1 is MDHEN, CDR2 SYDVKM. The CDR3 sequence is CASSSTGEANYGYTF. In DNA form, the CDR3 reads TGTGCCAGCAGTTCGACAGGGGAGGCTAACTATGGCTACACCTTC.

The chain is built from TRBV7-2 and TRBJ2-1; 8 positions agree with TRBD2. Per the germline V gene, CDR1 is SGHTA and CDR2 is FQGNSA. V lost 7 bases and J lost 3; bases outside the gene matches: 5. The CDR3 consists of 14 residues. CDR3 residues: CASKETSDYNEQFF. The CDR3 nucleotides are TGTGCCAGCAAGGAGACTAGCGACTACAATGAGCAGTTCTTC.

The chain carries TRBV6-2 or TRBV6-3 and TRBJ2-1, with D possibly TRBD1 on 5 matching bases. The CDR3 contains 15 residues. Germline V CDR1 and CDR2: MNHEY, SVGEGT. Trimming shortened V by 2 bases and J by 4 bases, and 12 bases separated the two germline ends. The CDR3 sequence: CASSYDSGRYNEQFF. The CDR3 DNA sequence: TGTGCCAGCAGTTACGATTCAGGGCGGTACAATGAGCAGTTCTTC.

This clone was picked up one time. The genes are TRBV10-3 and TRBJ2-7, with D possibly matching TRBD2 (6 bases). The CDR3 runs to 17 residues. Germline V lookup: CDR1 ENHRY, CDR2 SYGVKD. With 0 bases removed from V and 4 bases from J, the gap between germline ends came to 19 bases. The CDR3 DNA is TGTGCCATCAGTGAGTCGATCCAGGCGGGGAGCGGATACGAGCAGTACTTC. This sequence encodes CAISESIQAGSGYEQYF.

This chain uses TRBV2 with TRBJ1-1, with 9 bases lining up with TRBD1. The CDR3 length is 15 residues. Germline lookup yields CDR1 SNHLY and CDR2 FYNNEI. V shed 4 bases and J 3 bases; nucleotides not matched to a gene: 6. The CDR3: CASSGTGVRDTEAFF. CDR3 DNA sequence: TGTGCCAGCAGTGGGACAGGGGTTCGGGACACTGAAGCTTTCTTT.

The chain is built from TRBV4-2 and TRBJ2-3, with 11 nucleotides matching TRBD1. Unmatched junction bases numbered 13, after V lost 4 bases and J lost 4 bases. Germline assignment: CDR1 LGHNA and CDR2 YNFKEQ. The CDR3 runs 18 residues. The CDR3 coding sequence is TGTGCCAGCAGCCCGGAGCCAAGGACAGGGGGCGAGGCAGATACGCAGTATTTT. Amino acid sequence: CASSPEPRTGGEADTQYF.

The V and J genes are TRBV24-1 and TRBJ1-2; no firm D call. Germline lookup yields CDR1 KGHDR and CDR2 SFDVKD. This CDR3 has 10 amino acids. The germline V and J ends were trimmed by 6 bases and 12 bases, with 10 bases remaining between them. CDR3 region: CATSCSDNTF. The CDR3 coding sequence is TGTGCCACCAGTTGTTCAGATAACACCTTC.

V and J are TRBV6-2 or TRBV6-3 and TRBJ1-2; D perhaps matches TRBD1 (5 bases). The V and J ends lost 0 bases and 4 bases respectively, with 6 bases between them. The germline V gene encodes CDR1 MNHEY and CDR2 SVGEGT. CDR3 length equals 13 residues. The CDR3 spells CASSYSTVYGYTF. CDR3 bases: TGTGCCAGCAGTTACTCGACAGTCTATGGCTACACCTTC.

The V gene is TRBV2, the J gene TRBJ1-2; 9 nucleotides match TRBD1. The ends lost 2 bases at V and 0 bases at J; junction bases unmatched: 10. The germline V gene encodes CDR1 SNHLY and CDR2 FYNNEI. CDR3 length equals 18 residues. In DNA form, the CDR3 reads TGTGCCAGCAGTGAACCTGGAGGGACAGGGCAAACTAACTATGGCTACACCTTC. As protein: CASSEPGGTGQTNYGYTF.

V and J are TRBV10-3 and TRBJ2-7, with 7 bases matching TRBD2. Germline assignment: CDR1 ENHRY and CDR2 SYGVKD. Losses at the gene ends were 7 bases for V and 3 bases for J; bases not matched to a gene: 3. CDR3 length: 12 amino acids. The CDR3 here is CAIKPGGYEQYF. The CDR3 nucleotides are TGTGCCATCAAGCCGGGGGGCTACGAGCAGTACTTC.

The V gene is TRBV21-1, the J gene TRBJ1-5; no check of the table's D call, TRBD1, against the DNA was made. TRBV21-1 is deemed a pseudogene. The CDR3 is 14 residues long. The CDR3 here is CASSKRGFDQPQHF. The DNA for the CDR3 is TGTGCCAGCAGCAAAAGGGGGTTCGATCAGCCCCAGCATTTT.

The chain couples TRBV5-8 to TRBJ2-3, with D possibly matching TRBD2 (6 bases). With 1 base removed from V and 5 bases from J, the gap between germline ends came to 17 bases. This CDR3 has 16 amino acids. Germline assignment: CDR1 SGHTS and CDR2 YDEGEE. Here the CDR3 DNA reads TGTGCCAGCAGCTTGAGGTTAAGGACCGGGGGAGATACGCAGTATTTT. The encoded protein is CASSLRLRTGGDTQYF.

The chain links TRBV7-2 to TRBJ1-2; 8 bases are a match to TRBD1. Germline values: CDR1 SGHTA, CDR2 FQGNSA. The CDR3 spans 15 residues. Trimming took 1 base from V and 5 from J; bases not matched to a gene: 6. The CDR3 DNA reads as TGTGCCAGCAGCTTAGACCAGGGGGCCGTATATGGCTACACCTTC. Protein product: CASSLDQGAVYGYTF.

The V gene is TRBV18, the J gene TRBJ1-2; tentatively, D is TRBD1 (6 bases). The V gene's germline CDR1 is KGHSH and CDR2 LQKENI. V lost 3 bases to trimming and J lost 6 bases, with 20 bases between them. The CDR3 is 16 amino acids. The CDR3, as DNA: TGTGCCAGCTCACCTTCGACAGGACCCCTCTTAGATGGCTACACCTTC. It is translated as CASSPSTGPLLDGYTF.